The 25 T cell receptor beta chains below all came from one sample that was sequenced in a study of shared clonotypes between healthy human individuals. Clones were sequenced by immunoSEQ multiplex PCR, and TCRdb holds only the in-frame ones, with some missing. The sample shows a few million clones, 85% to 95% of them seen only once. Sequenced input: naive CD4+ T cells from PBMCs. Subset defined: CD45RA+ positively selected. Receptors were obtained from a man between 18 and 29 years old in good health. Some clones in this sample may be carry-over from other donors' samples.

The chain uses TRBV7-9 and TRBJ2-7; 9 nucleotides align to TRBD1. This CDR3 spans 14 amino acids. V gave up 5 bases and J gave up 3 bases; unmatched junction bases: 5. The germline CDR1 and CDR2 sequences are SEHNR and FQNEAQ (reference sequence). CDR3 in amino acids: CASSTQDRGYEQYF. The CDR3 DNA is TGTGCCAGCAGCACCCAGGACAGGGGCTACGAGCAGTACTTC.

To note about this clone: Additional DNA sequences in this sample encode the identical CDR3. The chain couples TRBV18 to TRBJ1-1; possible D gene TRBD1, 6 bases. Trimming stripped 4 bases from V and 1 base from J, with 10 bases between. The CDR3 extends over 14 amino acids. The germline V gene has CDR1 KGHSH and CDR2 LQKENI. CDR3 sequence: CASSLGTPNTEAFF. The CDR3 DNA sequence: TGTGCCAGCTCACTGGGGACACCGAACACTGAAGCTTTCTTT.

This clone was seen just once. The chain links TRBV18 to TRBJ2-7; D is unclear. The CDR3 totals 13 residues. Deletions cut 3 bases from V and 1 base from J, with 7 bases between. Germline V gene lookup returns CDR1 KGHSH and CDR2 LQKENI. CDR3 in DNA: TGTGCCAGCTCACCGATGGTTTCCTACGAGCAGTACTTC. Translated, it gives CASSPMVSYEQYF.

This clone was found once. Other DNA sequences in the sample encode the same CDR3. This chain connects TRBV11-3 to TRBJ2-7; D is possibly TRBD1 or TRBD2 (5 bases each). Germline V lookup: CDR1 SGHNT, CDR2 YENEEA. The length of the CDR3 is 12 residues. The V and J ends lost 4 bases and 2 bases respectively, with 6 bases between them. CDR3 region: CASSSGPYEQYF. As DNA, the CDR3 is TGTGCCAGCAGCTCGGGACCCTACGAGCAGTACTTC.

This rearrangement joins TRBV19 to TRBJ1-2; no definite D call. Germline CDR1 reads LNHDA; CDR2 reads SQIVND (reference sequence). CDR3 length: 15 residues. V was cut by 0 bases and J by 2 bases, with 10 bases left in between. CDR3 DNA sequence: TGTGCCAGTAGTATAGATCATCAAGCCAACTATGGCTACACCTTC. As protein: CASSIDHQANYGYTF.

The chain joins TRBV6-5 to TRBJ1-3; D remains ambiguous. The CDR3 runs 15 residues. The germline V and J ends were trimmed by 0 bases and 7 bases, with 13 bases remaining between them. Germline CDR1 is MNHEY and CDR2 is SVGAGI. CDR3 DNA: TGTGCCAGCAGTTACTCCGAGGGTAGGAGCAACACCATATATTTT. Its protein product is CASSYSEGRSNTIYF.

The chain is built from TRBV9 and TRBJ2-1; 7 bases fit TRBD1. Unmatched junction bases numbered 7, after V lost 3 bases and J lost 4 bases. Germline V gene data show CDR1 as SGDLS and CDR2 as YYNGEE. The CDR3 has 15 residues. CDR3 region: CASSAIGTAYNEQFF. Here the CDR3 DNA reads TGTGCCAGCAGCGCGATCGGGACAGCTTACAATGAGCAGTTCTTC.

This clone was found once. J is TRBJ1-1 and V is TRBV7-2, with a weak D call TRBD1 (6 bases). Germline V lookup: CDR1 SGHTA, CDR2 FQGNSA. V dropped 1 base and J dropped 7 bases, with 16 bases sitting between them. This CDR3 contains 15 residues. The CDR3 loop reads CASSLGVGGLSEAFF. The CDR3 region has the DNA TGTGCCAGCAGCTTAGGGGTGGGGGGCCTGAGTGAAGCTTTCTTT.

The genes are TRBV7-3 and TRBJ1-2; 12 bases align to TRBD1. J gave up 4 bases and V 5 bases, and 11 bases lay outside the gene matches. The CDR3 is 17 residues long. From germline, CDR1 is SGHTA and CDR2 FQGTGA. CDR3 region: CASSPGRGTGGSYGYTF. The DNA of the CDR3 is TGTGCCAGCAGCCCAGGCAGAGGGACAGGGGGCAGCTATGGCTACACCTTC. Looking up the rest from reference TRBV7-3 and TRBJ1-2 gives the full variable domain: GAGVSQTPSNKVTEKGKYVELRCDPISGHTALYWYRQSLGQGPEFLIYFQGTGAADDSGLPNDRFFAVRPEGSVSTLKIQRTERGDSAVYLCASSPGRGTGGSYGYTFGSGTRLTVV.

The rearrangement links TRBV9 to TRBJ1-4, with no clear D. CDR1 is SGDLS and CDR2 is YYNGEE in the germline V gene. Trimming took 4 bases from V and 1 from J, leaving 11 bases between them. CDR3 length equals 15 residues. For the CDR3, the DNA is TGTGCCAGCAGCCATTCACGGGGAACTAATGAAAAACTGTTTTTT. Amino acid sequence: CASSHSRGTNEKLFF.

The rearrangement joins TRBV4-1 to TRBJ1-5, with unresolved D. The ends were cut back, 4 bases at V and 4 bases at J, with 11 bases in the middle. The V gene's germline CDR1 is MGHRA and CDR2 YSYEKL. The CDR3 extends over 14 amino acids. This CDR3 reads CASSRQAVNQPQHF. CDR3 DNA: TGCGCCAGCAGCCGGCAGGCGGTAAATCAGCCCCAGCATTTT.

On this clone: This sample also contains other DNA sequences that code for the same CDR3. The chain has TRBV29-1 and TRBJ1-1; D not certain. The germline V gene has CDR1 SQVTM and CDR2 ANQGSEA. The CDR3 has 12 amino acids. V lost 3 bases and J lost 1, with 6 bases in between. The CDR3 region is CSVDSGNTEAFF. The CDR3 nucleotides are TGCAGCGTTGATTCCGGGAACACTGAAGCTTTCTTT.

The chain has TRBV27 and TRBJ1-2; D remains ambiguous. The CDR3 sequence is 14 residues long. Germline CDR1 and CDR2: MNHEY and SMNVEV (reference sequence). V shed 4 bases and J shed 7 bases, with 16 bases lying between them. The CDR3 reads CASSSKWVTGGYTF. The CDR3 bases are TGTGCCAGCAGTTCAAAGTGGGTTACGGGTGGCTACACCTTC.

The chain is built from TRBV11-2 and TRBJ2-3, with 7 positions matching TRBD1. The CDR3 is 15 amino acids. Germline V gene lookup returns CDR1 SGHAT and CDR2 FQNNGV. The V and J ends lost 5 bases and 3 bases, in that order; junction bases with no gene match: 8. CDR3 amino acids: CASSPQGDQTDTQYF. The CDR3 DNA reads TGTGCCAGCAGCCCGCAGGGGGACCAGACAGATACGCAGTATTTT. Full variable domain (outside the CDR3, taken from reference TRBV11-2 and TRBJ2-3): EAGVAQSPRYKIIEKRQSVAFWCNPISGHATLYWYQQILGQGPKLLIQFQNNGVVDDSQLPKDRFSAERLKGVDSTLKIQPAKLEDSAVYLCASSPQGDQTDTQYFGPGTRLTVL.

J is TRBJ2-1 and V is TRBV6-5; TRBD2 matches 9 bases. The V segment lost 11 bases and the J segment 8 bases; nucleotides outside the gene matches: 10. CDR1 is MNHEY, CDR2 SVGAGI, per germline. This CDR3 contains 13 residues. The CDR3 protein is CAATSGRSDEQFF. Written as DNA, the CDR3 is TGTGCCGCTACCAGCGGGAGGAGCGATGAGCAGTTCTTC.

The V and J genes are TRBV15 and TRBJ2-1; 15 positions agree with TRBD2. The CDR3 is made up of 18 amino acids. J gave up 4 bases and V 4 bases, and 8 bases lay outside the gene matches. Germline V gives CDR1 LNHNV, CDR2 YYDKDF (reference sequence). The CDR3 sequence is CATSTPIGLAGGYNEQFF. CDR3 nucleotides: TGTGCCACCAGCACCCCGATTGGACTAGCGGGAGGGTACAATGAGCAGTTCTTC.

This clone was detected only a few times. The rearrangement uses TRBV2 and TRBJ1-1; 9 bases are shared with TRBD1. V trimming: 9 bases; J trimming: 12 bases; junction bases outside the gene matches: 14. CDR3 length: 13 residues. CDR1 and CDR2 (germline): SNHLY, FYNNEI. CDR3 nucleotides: TGTGCCAGTTCTTTAACGGGACAGGGCCAATCTTTCTTT. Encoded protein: CASSLTGQGQSFF.

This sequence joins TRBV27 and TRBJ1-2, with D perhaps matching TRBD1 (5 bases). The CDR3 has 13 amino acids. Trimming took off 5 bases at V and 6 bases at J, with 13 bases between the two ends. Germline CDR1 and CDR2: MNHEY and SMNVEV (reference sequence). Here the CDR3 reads CASSLDNLDGYTF. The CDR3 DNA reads TGTGCCAGCAGTCTGGACAACTTGGATGGCTACACCTTC.

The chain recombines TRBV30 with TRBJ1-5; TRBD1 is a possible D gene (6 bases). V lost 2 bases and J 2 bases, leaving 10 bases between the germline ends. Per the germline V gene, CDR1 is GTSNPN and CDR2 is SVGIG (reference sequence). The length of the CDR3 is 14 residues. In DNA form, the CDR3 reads TGTGCCTGGAGTAAGGGGGGAGGCAATCAGCCCCAGCATTTT. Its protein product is CAWSKGGGNQPQHF.

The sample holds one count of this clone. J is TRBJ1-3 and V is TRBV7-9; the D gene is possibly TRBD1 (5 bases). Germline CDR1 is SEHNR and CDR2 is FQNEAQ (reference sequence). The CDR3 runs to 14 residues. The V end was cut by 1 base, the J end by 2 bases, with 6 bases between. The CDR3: CASSLVGAGNTIYF. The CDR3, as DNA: TGTGCCAGCAGCTTAGTAGGGGCTGGAAACACCATATATTTT.

Here the CDR3 DNA reads TGTGCCATCAGGGGGGATGATGGCAAAAACATTCAGTACTTC. Its translation is CAIRGDDGKNIQYF. J is TRBJ2-4 and V is TRBV10-3; either TRBD1 or TRBD2 may fit D (5 bases each). The CDR3 sequence is 14 residues long. The V end was cut by 6 bases, the J end by 3 bases, with 12 bases between. Germline V CDR1 and CDR2: ENHRY, SYGVKD.

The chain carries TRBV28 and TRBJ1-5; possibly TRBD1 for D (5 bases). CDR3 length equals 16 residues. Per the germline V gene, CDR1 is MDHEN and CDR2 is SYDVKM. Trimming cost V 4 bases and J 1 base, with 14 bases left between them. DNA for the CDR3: TGTGCCAGCAGTTCTCAGGGACTCATAAGCAATCAGCCCCAGCATTTT. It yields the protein CASSSQGLISNQPQHF.

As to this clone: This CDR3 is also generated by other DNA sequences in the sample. The CDR3 region has the DNA TGTGCCAGCAGCCTTCGAACCCGTGGGGCCCAGTACTTC. It yields the protein CASSLRTRGAQYF. The rearrangement joins TRBV28 to TRBJ2-5, with no clear D. This CDR3 is 13 amino acids long. Germline V gene lookup returns CDR1 MDHEN and CDR2 SYDVKM. Between the trimmed V and J ends, which lost 6 bases and 9 bases, there was a span of 17 bases. Full variable domain (missing parts from reference TRBV28 and TRBJ2-5): DVKVTQSSRYLVKRTGEKVFLECVQDMDHENMFWYRQDPGLGLRLIYFSYDVKMKEKGDIPEGYSVSREKKERFSLILESASTNQTSMYLCASSLRTRGAQYFGPGTRLLVL.

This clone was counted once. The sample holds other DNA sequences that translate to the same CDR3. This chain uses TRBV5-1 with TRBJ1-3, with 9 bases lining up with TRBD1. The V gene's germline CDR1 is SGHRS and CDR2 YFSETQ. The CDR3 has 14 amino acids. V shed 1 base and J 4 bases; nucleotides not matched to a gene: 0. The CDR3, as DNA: TGCGCCAGCAGCTTGACAGGGGGCGGAAACACCATATATTTT. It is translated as CASSLTGGGNTIYF.

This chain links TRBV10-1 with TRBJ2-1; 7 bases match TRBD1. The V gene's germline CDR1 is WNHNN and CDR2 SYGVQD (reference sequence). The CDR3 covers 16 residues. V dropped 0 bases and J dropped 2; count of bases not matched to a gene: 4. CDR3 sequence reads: CASSESRGQTYNEQFF. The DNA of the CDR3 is TGCGCCAGCAGTGAGTCGAGGGGACAGACCTACAATGAGCAGTTCTTC.